One sample yielded the 27 T cell receptor beta chains listed below, sequenced in a study of cytomegalovirus exposure and HLA in healthy donors. Primers included in the PCR were 60 Vbeta and 13 Jbeta primers. Measured with immunoSEQ multiplex PCR; TCRdb has only the in-frame clones, and not every one. The data contain more than 110,000 clones, around 80% of them singletons. The sample taken for sequencing was PBMCs. The receptors shown here come from a male donor in good health and CMV-seronegative.

V and J are TRBV28 and TRBJ1-4, with a weak D call TRBD1 (6 bases). This CDR3 comprises 14 residues. Per the germline V gene, CDR1 is MDHEN and CDR2 is SYDVKM. V lost 6 bases and J lost 4, with 12 bases in between. CDR3 residues: CASRLDSNNEKLFF. In DNA, the CDR3 is TGTGCCAGCAGATTGGACAGCAATAATGAAAAACTGTTTTTT.

The chain is built from TRBV19 and TRBJ1-1; 8 bases are a match to TRBD1. This CDR3 spans 14 amino acids. V shed 4 bases and J 2 bases; nucleotides not matched to a gene: 3. CDR1 is LNHDA, CDR2 SQIVND, per germline (reference sequence). CDR3 DNA: TGTGCCAGTAGTACCGGACAGGGCAACACTGAAGCTTTCTTT. Translating gives CASSTGQGNTEAFF. Complete variable domain (other parts from reference TRBV19 and TRBJ1-1): DGGITQSPKYLFRKEGQNVTLSCEQNLNHDAMYWYRQDPGQGLRLIYYSQIVNDFQKGDIAEGYSVSREKKESFPLTVTSAQKNPTAFYLCASSTGQGNTEAFFGQGTRLTVV.

This chain connects TRBV10-3 to TRBJ1-5; no clear D gene. V was clipped by 2 bases and J by 7 bases, with 9 bases between them. Germline values: CDR1 ENHRY, CDR2 SYGVKD. This CDR3 has 13 amino acids. In DNA, the CDR3 is TGTGCCATCAGTGAGGAGGGAGGGCAGCCCCAGCATTTT. Protein product: CAISEEGGQPQHF.

The chain is built from TRBV28 and TRBJ2-3; D is undetermined. This CDR3 contains 12 residues. V was trimmed by 8 bases and J by 5 bases, leaving 11 bases between them. The germline CDR1 and CDR2 sequences are MDHEN and SYDVKM. CDR3 sequence (DNA): TGTGCCAGCGGGCCCCTTCGAGATACGCAGTATTTT. Amino acids: CASGPLRDTQYF.

V usage is TRBV30 and J usage is TRBJ1-3; no definite D call. Between the trimmed V and J ends, which lost 3 bases and 4 bases, there was a span of 7 bases. Germline CDR1 and CDR2: GTSNPN and SVGIG (reference sequence). This CDR3 has 12 amino acids. The CDR3 nucleotides are TGTGCCTGGAGCACCCGGGGAAACACCATATATTTT. Protein sequence: CAWSTRGNTIYF.

The chain has TRBV11-2 and TRBJ1-2; D uncertain. The germline CDR1 and CDR2 sequences are SGHAT and FQNNGV. V was trimmed by 0 bases and J by 0 bases, leaving 8 bases between them. The CDR3 consists of 15 residues. The CDR3 region is CASSLEATANYGYTF. The CDR3 DNA reads as TGTGCCAGCAGCTTAGAGGCAACAGCTAACTATGGCTACACCTTC.

This chain links TRBV11-2 with TRBJ1-2; no clear D gene. CDR1 is SGHAT and CDR2 is FQNNGV in the germline V gene. Deletions cut 7 bases from V and 6 bases from J, with 21 bases between. CDR3 length: 15 amino acids. The CDR3 protein is CASTPPDGEIHGYTF. The CDR3, as DNA: TGTGCCAGCACCCCTCCGGACGGGGAGATCCATGGCTACACCTTC.

The chain combines TRBV7-8 with TRBJ1-3; D remains ambiguous. Per the germline V gene, CDR1 is SGHVS and CDR2 is FQNEAQ. V was clipped by 3 bases and J by 0 bases, with 6 bases between them. The CDR3 runs 14 residues. CDR3 residues: CASSLISSGNTIYF. Written as DNA, the CDR3 is TGTGCCAGCAGCTTGATCAGCTCTGGAAACACCATATATTTT.

In the case of this clone: This sample also contains other DNA sequences that code for the same CDR3. The rearrangement joins TRBV27 to TRBJ2-1, with 11 positions matching TRBD1. J was trimmed by 4 bases and V by 6 bases; bases with no gene match: 5. CDR3 length: 15 amino acids. CDR1 is MNHEY and CDR2 is SMNVEV in the germline V gene (reference sequence). The CDR3 reads CASSPDRGPYNEQFF. The CDR3, as DNA: TGTGCCAGCAGCCCGGACAGGGGGCCTTACAATGAGCAGTTCTTC.

The J gene is TRBJ2-1, the V gene TRBV4-2; D not certain. Germline assignment: CDR1 LGHNA and CDR2 YNFKEQ. The CDR3 has 15 amino acids. The V end was cut by 0 bases, the J end by 3 bases, with 9 bases between. The CDR3 coding sequence is TGTGCCAGCAGCCAAGAGGCGGCAGTCTACAATGAGCAGTTCTTC. As protein: CASSQEAAVYNEQFF.

V gene TRBV5-6 combines with J gene TRBJ2-5, with 7 bases aligning to TRBD1. J was trimmed by 3 bases and V by 1 base; bases with no gene match: 0. The V gene's germline CDR1 is SGHDT and CDR2 YYEEEE. This CDR3 is built from 13 residues. For the CDR3, the DNA is TGTGCCAGCAGCTTGACAGGGGAAGAGACCCAGTACTTC. Translated, it gives CASSLTGEETQYF.

V usage is TRBV29-1 and J usage is TRBJ1-1; D is ambiguous. V lost 3 bases and J lost 3, with 14 bases in between. The CDR3 spans 14 residues. The germline CDR1 and CDR2 sequences are SQVTM and ANQGSEA. CDR3 DNA sequence: TGCAGCGTTGACCGGAGGGATCGGGACACTGAAGCTTTCTTT. It codes for CSVDRRDRDTEAFF.

This chain joins TRBV5-1 and TRBJ2-3; 8 nucleotides agree with TRBD1. This CDR3 is built from 15 residues. Germline-derived CDR1 and CDR2 are SGHRS and YFSETQ. Trimming removed 2 bases from V and 1 base from J; junction bases left unmatched: 3. CDR3 nucleotide sequence: TGCGCCAGCAGCTTCGGACAGGGCGGCACAGATACGCAGTATTTT. Protein: CASSFGQGGTDTQYF.

Comment on this clone: Other DNA sequences in this specimen translate into the identical CDR3. The genes are TRBV4-1 and TRBJ2-3; 9 positions agree with TRBD2. Germline V gives CDR1 MGHRA, CDR2 YSYEKL. With V trimmed by 1 base and J by 0 bases, 5 bases remained unmatched. CDR3 size: 17 residues. DNA of the CDR3: TGCGCCAGCAGCCAAGTGGGTCTAGCGGGGAGCACAGATACGCAGTATTTT. Translated, it gives CASSQVGLAGSTDTQYF.

The chain employs TRBV7-3 and TRBJ1-2, with 7 bases fitting TRBD1. The CDR3 is 13 residues long. Trimming cost V 2 bases and J 8 bases; bases outside gene matches: 5. Germline V gives CDR1 SGHTA, CDR2 FQGTGA. Here the CDR3 DNA reads TGTGCCAGCAGCTTAGAGACAGGGATCGGCTACACCTTC. It translates to CASSLETGIGYTF.

The chain couples TRBV9 to TRBJ1-1; perhaps TRBD1 as D (5 bases). Germline CDR1 reads SGDLS; CDR2 reads YYNGEE. There are 14 residues in the CDR3. Trimming pared 2 bases from V and 1 base from J, leaving 9 bases between. Here the CDR3 reads CASSVGAANTEAFF. The CDR3 DNA reads as TGTGCCAGCAGCGTTGGGGCGGCGAACACTGAAGCTTTCTTT. Together with reference TRBV9 and TRBJ1-1, the CDR3 gives the full variable domain: DSGVTQTPKHLITATGQRVTLRCSPRSGDLSVYWYQQSLDQGLQFLIQYYNGEERAKGNILERFSAQQFPDLHSELNLSSLELGDSALYFCASSVGAANTEAFFGQGTRLTVV.

This rearrangement joins TRBV6-6 to TRBJ2-7; 13 bases match TRBD2. Looked up from germline, CDR1 is MNHNY and CDR2 is SVGAGI (reference sequence). The V gene end was trimmed by 0 bases and the J gene end by 2 bases; junction bases not matched to a gene: 1. CDR3 length: 16 residues. CDR3 amino acids: CASSYSGTSGAYEQYF. CDR3 nucleotide sequence: TGTGCCAGCAGTTACTCGGGGACTAGCGGGGCCTACGAGCAGTACTTC.

V and J are TRBV5-4 and TRBJ2-1; 7 bases match TRBD1. The V gene's germline CDR1 is SGHNT and CDR2 YYREEE (reference sequence). The CDR3 has 15 residues. J lost 6 bases, V lost 4 bases, and 10 bases had no gene match. The CDR3 bases are TGTGCCAGCAGCCAGTACAGGGGATTAGTCAATGAGCAGTTCTTC. Amino acid sequence: CASSQYRGLVNEQFF.

The chain recombines TRBV7-9 with TRBJ2-2; the D gene is possibly TRBD1 (5 bases). The germline V and J ends were trimmed by 3 bases and 6 bases, with 11 bases remaining between them. Germline CDR1 and CDR2: SEHNR and FQNEAQ (reference sequence). This CDR3 has 14 residues. CDR3 region: CASSLGQGAGELFF. DNA for the CDR3: TGTGCCAGCAGCTTGGGTCAGGGTGCCGGGGAGCTGTTTTTT.

This chain links TRBV11-3 with TRBJ2-1, with 8 bases identical to TRBD2. The CDR3 has 15 residues. V gave up 5 bases and J gave up 0 bases; unmatched junction bases: 3. Germline values: CDR1 SGHNT, CDR2 YENEEA. This chain's CDR3 is CASSLREASYNEQFF. Written as DNA, the CDR3 is TGTGCCAGCAGCCTGCGGGAGGCCTCCTACAATGAGCAGTTCTTC.

This rearrangement joins TRBV6-1 to TRBJ1-5, with D perhaps TRBD1 (6 bases). Looked up from germline, CDR1 is MNHNS and CDR2 is SASEGT. The CDR3 totals 14 residues. V dropped 6 bases and J dropped 4 bases, with 13 bases sitting between them. CDR3 residues: CASSRPDRNQPQHF. Written as DNA, the CDR3 is TGTGCCAGCAGCCGACCCGACAGGAATCAGCCCCAGCATTTT.

This clone was observed a few times. The chain employs TRBV6-5 and TRBJ2-2, with a weak D call TRBD2 (6 bases). The CDR3 consists of 14 residues. Germline V gene sequence: CDR1 MNHEY, CDR2 SVGAGI. Trimming cost V 4 bases and J 6 bases, with 12 bases left between them. The CDR3 spells CASSLTTSPGELFF. As DNA, the CDR3 is TGTGCCAGCAGTTTAACGACTAGTCCCGGGGAGCTGTTTTTT.

The chain joins TRBV6-5 to TRBJ1-2; D is ambiguous. There are 14 residues in the CDR3. CDR1 and CDR2 (germline): MNHEY, SVGAGI. Trimming left V 6 bases short and J 3 bases short, with 14 bases between. The CDR3 spells CASSRLGRDYGYTF. The CDR3 DNA follows: TGTGCCAGCAGCCGTTTGGGGAGGGACTATGGCTACACCTTC.

J is TRBJ2-6 and V is TRBV7-6; TRBD1 is a possible D gene (6 bases). V shed 2 bases and J shed 0 bases, with 17 bases lying between them. CDR3 length: 19 amino acids. Germline assignment: CDR1 SGHVS and CDR2 FNYEAQ. The CDR3 DNA reads as TGTGCCAGCAGCTTACTCTTGACAGGCCCAACCTCTGGGGCCAACGTCCTGACTTTC. Protein: CASSLLLTGPTSGANVLTF.

This clone was seen a single time. The V and J genes are TRBV9 and TRBJ2-2, with D maybe TRBD1 (6 bases). Germline assignment: CDR1 SGDLS and CDR2 YYNGEE. V was trimmed by 3 bases and J by 1 base, leaving 13 bases between them. The CDR3 is 16 amino acids. The CDR3 region is CASSAQTGLNTGELFF. The CDR3 DNA reads as TGTGCCAGCAGCGCCCAGACAGGTTTGAACACCGGGGAGCTGTTTTTT.

The V gene is TRBV4-3, the J gene TRBJ2-7; no definite D call. Trimming took 4 bases from V and 3 from J, leaving 16 bases between them. The CDR3 sequence is 15 residues long. CDR1 LGHNA and CDR2 YSLEER come from the germline V gene. CDR3 bases: TGCGCCAGCAGCCCCGTGTTCAGTCGTGGCTACGAGCAGTACTTC. This sequence encodes CASSPVFSRGYEQYF.

The chain couples TRBV5-1 to TRBJ1-6, with 9 bases lining up with TRBD1. V gave up 2 bases and J gave up 9 bases; unmatched junction bases: 6. Germline V CDR1 and CDR2: SGHRS, YFSETQ. CDR3 length: 15 amino acids. The CDR3 loop is CASSLPGQGGSPLHF. In DNA, the CDR3 is TGCGCCAGCAGCTTACCGGGACAGGGTGGTTCACCCCTCCACTTT.